This entry features one T cell receptor beta chain sequence. The antigen is not known. A far larger clone is just one base off, so this is likely a read error. The authors' processing: Junction-only sequences without quality scores came from ImmunoSEQ, so filtering differed. Data came from immunoSEQ multiplex PCR; TCRdb stores just in-frame clones and leaves some out. That table is the source of V, J and clone size, and D and trimming were worked out from the DNA. Counted here are over 850,000 clones, approximately 78% occurring once; the ten biggest clones make up about 0.52%. The entry originates in a study of shared clonotypes between healthy human individuals. In the study overall: A couple of women and a few men aged 18 to 49 made up the donors. Study-wide findings and caveats: Clonotypes that were shared across several donors made up approximately 5% of naive CD4 clonotypes. Generation probabilities were higher for clonotypes shared across all four sorted-subset donors than for unshared ones.

Germline trimming cut 2 bases from V and 7 bases from J; bases unmatched to any gene: 14. The CDR3 covers 18 residues. Looked up from germline, CDR1 is MGHRA and CDR2 is YSYEKL. This clonotype was obtained from a young man in good health. Some clones in this sample may be carry-over from other donors' samples. Specimen: memory CD4+ T cells from PBMCs. Subset here: CD45RA-negative fraction. This chain connects TRBV4-1 to TRBJ2-2; 9 bases are a match to TRBD1. The DNA for the CDR3 is TGCGCCAGCAGCCAAAGGTCCCAACAGGGGGCATATAGCGGGGAGCTGTTTTTT. Amino acid sequence: CASSQRSQQGAYSGELFF.